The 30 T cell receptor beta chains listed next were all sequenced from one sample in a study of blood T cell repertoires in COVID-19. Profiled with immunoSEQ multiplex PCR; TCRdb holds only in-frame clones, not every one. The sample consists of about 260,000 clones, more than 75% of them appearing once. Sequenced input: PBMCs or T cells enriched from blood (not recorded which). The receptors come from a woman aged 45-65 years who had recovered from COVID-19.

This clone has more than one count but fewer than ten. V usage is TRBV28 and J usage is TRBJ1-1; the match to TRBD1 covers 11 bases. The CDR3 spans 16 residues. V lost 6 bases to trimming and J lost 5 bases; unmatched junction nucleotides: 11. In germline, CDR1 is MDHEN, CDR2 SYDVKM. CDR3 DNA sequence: TGTGCCAGCAGAGGACAGGGGGCGAGTTTGGGGACTGAAGCTTTCTTT. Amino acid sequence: CASRGQGASLGTEAFF.

This CDR3 reads CASSSRDWADTQYF. The DNA for the CDR3 is TGTGCCAGCAGCTCCAGGGACTGGGCAGATACGCAGTATTTT. The rearrangement links TRBV5-4 to TRBJ2-3; maybe TRBD2 (6 bases). V gave up 3 bases and J gave up 4 bases, with 12 bases separating them. CDR1 and CDR2 (germline): SGHNT, YYREEE (reference sequence). CDR3 length equals 14 residues. Looking up the rest from reference TRBV5-4 and TRBJ2-3 gives the full variable domain: ETGVTQSPTHLIKTRGQQVTLRCSSQSGHNTVSWYQQALGQGPQFIFQYYREEENGRGNFPPRFSGLQFPNYSSELNVNALELDDSALYLCASSSRDWADTQYFGPGTRLTVL.

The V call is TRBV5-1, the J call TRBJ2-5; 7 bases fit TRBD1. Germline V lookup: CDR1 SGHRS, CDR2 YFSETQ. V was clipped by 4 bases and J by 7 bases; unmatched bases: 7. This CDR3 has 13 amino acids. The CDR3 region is CASSSTSGGTQYF. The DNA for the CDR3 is TGCGCCAGCAGCAGTACCTCAGGGGGGACCCAGTACTTC.

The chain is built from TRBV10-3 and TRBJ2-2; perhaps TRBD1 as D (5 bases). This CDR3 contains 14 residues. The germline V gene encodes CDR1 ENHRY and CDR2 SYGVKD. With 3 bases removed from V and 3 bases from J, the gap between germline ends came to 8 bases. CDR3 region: CAISDQGYTGELFF. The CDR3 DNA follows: TGTGCCATCAGTGATCAGGGTTACACCGGGGAGCTGTTTTTT.

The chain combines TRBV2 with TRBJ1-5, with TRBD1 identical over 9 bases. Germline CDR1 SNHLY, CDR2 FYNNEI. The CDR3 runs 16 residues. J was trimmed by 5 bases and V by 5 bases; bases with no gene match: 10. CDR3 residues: CASSLDRGGFYQPQHF. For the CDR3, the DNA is TGTGCCAGCAGTTTGGACAGGGGAGGGTTTTATCAGCCCCAGCATTTT.

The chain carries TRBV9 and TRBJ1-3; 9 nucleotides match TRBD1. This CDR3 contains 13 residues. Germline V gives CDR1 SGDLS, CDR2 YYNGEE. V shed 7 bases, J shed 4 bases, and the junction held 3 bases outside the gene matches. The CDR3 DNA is TGTGCCAGCGGTGGGACAGGGGGAAACACCATATATTTT. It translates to CASGGTGGNTIYF.

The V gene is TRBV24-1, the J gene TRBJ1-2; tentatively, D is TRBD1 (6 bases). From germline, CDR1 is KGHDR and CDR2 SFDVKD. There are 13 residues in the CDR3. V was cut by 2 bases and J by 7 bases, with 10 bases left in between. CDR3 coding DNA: TGTGCCACCAGTGATTGGCAGGGGCCTGGCTACACCTTC. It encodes CATSDWQGPGYTF.

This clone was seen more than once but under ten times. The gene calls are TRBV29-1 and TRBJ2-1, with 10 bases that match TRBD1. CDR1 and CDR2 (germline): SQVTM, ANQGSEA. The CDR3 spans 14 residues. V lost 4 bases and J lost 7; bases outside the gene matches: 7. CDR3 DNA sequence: TGCAGCGTTGTAGGTTGGACAGGGGGGAATGAGCAGTTCTTC. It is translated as CSVVGWTGGNEQFF.

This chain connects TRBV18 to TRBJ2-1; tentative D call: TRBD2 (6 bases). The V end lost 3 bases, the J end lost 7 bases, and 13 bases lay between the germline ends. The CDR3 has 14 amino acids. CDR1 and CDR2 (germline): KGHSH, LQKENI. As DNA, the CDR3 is TGTGCCAGCTCACCGTATACGGACTATAATGAGCAGTTCTTC. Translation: CASSPYTDYNEQFF.

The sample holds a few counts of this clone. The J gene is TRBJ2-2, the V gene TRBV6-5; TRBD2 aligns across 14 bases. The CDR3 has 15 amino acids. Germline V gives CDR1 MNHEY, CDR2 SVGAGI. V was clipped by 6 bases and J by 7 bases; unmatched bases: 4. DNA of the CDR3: TGTGCCAGCAGCTCCGGGACTAGCGGGAGCGGGGAGCTGTTTTTT. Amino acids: CASSSGTSGSGELFF.

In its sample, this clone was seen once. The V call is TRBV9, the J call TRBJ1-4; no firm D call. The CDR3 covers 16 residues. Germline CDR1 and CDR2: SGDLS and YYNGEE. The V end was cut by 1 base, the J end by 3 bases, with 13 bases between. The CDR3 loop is CASSVSGFQANEKLFF. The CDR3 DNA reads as TGTGCCAGCAGCGTATCGGGTTTCCAAGCTAATGAAAAACTGTTTTTT.

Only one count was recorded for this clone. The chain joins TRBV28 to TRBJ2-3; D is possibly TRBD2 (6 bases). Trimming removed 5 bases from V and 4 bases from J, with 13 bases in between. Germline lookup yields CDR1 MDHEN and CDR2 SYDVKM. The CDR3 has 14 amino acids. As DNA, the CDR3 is TGTGCCAGCAGTGGGTACGGGAGTTCAGATACGCAGTATTTT. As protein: CASSGYGSSDTQYF. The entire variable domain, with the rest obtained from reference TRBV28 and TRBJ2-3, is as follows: DVKVTQSSRYLVKRTGEKVFLECVQDMDHENMFWYRQDPGLGLRLIYFSYDVKMKEKGDIPEGYSVSREKKERFSLILESASTNQTSMYLCASSGYGSSDTQYFGPGTRLTVL.

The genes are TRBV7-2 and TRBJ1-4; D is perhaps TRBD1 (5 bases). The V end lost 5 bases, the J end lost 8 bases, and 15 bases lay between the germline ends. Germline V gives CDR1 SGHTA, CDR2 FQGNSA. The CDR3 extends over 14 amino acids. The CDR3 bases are TGTGCCAGCAGCCTAGTTGACAGTCAAGAAAAACTGTTTTTT. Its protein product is CASSLVDSQEKLFF.

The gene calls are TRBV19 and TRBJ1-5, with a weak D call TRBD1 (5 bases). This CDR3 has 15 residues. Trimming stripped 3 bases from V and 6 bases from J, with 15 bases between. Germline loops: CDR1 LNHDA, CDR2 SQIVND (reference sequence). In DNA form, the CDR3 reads TGTGCCAGTAGTATCCGGGAGGGGCAGGGTCAGCCCCAGCATTTT. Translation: CASSIREGQGQPQHF.

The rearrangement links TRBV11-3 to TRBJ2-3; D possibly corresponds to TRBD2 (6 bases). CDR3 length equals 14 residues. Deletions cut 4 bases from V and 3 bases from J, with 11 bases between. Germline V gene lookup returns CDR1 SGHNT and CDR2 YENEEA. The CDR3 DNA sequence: TGTGCCAGCAGCTCTCGGGGGTTTACAGATACGCAGTATTTT. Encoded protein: CASSSRGFTDTQYF.

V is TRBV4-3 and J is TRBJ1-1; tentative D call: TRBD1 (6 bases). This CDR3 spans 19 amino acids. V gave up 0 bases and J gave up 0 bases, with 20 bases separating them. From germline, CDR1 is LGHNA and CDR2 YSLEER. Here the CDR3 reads CASSQDSSQGWAMNTEAFF. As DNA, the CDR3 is TGCGCCAGCAGCCAAGATAGCTCCCAGGGGTGGGCAATGAACACTGAAGCTTTCTTT.

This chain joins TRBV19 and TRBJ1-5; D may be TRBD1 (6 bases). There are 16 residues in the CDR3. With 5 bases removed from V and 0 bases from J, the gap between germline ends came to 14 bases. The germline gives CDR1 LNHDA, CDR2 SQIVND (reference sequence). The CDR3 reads CASSPRAGDSNQPQHF. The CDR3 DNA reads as TGTGCCAGTAGTCCCCGGGCAGGGGATAGCAATCAGCCCCAGCATTTT.

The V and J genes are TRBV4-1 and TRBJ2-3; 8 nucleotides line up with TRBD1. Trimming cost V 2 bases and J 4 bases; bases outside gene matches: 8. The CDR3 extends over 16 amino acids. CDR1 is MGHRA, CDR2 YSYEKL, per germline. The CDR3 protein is CASSQLGAGGADTQYF. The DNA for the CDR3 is TGCGCCAGCAGCCAACTCGGTGCAGGGGGCGCAGATACGCAGTATTTT.

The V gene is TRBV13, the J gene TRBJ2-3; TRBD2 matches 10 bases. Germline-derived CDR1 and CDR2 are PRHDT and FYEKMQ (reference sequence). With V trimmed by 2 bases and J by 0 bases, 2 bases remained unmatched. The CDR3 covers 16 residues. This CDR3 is CASSLKRGGSTDTQYF. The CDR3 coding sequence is TGTGCCAGCAGCTTAAAGCGGGGGGGTAGCACAGATACGCAGTATTTT.

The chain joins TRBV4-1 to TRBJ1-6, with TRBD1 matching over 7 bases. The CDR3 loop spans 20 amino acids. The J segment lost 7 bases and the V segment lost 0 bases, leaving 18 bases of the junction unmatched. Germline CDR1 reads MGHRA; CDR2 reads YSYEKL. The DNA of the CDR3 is TGCGCCAGCAGCCAAGATCTGGGGGCCCGACAGGGAGTCCGGAATTCACCCCTCCACTTT. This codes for CASSQDLGARQGVRNSPLHF.

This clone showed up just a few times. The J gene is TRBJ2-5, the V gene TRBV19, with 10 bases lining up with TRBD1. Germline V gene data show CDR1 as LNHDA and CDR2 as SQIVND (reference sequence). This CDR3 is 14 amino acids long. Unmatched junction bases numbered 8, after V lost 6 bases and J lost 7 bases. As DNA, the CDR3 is TGTGCCAGTAGCCCTGACAGGGGGCTGACGACCCAGTACTTC. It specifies CASSPDRGLTTQYF.

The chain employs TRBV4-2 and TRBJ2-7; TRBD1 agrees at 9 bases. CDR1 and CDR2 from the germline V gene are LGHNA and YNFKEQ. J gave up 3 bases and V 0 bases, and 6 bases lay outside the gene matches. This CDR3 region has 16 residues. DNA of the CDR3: TGTGCCAGCAGCCAAGATCAGGACAGGGGCCTCTACGAGCAGTACTTC. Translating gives CASSQDQDRGLYEQYF.

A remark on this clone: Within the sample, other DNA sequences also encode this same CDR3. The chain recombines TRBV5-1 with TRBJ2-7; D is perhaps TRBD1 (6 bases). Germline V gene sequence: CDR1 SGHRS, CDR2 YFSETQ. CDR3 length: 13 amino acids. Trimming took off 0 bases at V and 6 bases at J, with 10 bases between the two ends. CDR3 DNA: TGCGCCAGCAGCTTGGGGTACAGGGCCGAGCAGTACTTC. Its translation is CASSLGYRAEQYF.

The CDR3 spells CASSLQGSPLHF. DNA of the CDR3: TGTGCCAGCAGCTTACAGGGTTCACCCCTCCACTTT. The rearrangement uses TRBV11-2 and TRBJ1-6, with D tentatively TRBD1 (5 bases). Per the germline V gene, CDR1 is SGHAT and CDR2 is FQNNGV. This CDR3 contains 12 residues. V was shortened by 2 bases and J by 9 bases, with 5 bases between the two germline ends. The complete variable domain, with remaining parts taken from reference TRBV11-2 and TRBJ1-6, reads EAGVAQSPRYKIIEKRQSVAFWCNPISGHATLYWYQQILGQGPKLLIQFQNNGVVDDSQLPKDRFSAERLKGVDSTLKIQPAKLEDSAVYLCASSLQGSPLHFGNGTRLTVT.

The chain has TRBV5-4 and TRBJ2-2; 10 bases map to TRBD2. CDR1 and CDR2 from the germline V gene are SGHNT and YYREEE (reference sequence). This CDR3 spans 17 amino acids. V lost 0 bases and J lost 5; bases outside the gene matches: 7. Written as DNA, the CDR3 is TGTGCCAGCAGCTTGGATATAGCGGGGGGAAAAACCGGGGAGCTGTTTTTT. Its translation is CASSLDIAGGKTGELFF.

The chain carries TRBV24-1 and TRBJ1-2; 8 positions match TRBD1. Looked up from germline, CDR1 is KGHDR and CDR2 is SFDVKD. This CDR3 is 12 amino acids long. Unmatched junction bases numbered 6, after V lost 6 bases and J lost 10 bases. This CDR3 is CATSRTGLTYTF. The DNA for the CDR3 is TGTGCCACCAGTCGGACAGGGCTGACCTACACCTTC.

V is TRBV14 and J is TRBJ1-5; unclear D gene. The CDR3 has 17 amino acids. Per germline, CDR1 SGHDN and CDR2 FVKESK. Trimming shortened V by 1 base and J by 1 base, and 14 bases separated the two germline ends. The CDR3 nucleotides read TGTGCCAGCAGCCAAGTGGCCGGGTTGAAGAGCAATCAGCCCCAGCATTTT. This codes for CASSQVAGLKSNQPQHF.

The CDR3: CASSRSGDYSPLHF. The CDR3 DNA reads TGTGCCAGCAGCCGCTCGGGGGACTATTCACCCCTCCACTTT. V gene TRBV6-5 combines with J gene TRBJ1-6; D might be TRBD1 (5 bases). The V gene's germline CDR1 is MNHEY and CDR2 SVGAGI. Trimming removed 6 bases at V and 8 bases at J, with 14 bases between. The CDR3 is made up of 14 amino acids.

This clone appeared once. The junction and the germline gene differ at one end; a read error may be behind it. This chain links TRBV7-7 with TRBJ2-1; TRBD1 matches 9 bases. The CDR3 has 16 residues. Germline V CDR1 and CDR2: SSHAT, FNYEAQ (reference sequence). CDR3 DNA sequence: TGTGCTAGCAGCCGAGGGACAGGGAGCTCCTACAATGAGCAGTTCTTC. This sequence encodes CASSRGTGSSYNEQFF.

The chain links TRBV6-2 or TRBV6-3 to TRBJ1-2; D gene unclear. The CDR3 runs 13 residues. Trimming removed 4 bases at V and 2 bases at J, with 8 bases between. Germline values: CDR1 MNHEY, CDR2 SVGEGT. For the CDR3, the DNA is TGTGCCAGCAGTTCTACAGAGAACTATGGCTACACCTTC. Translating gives CASSSTENYGYTF.